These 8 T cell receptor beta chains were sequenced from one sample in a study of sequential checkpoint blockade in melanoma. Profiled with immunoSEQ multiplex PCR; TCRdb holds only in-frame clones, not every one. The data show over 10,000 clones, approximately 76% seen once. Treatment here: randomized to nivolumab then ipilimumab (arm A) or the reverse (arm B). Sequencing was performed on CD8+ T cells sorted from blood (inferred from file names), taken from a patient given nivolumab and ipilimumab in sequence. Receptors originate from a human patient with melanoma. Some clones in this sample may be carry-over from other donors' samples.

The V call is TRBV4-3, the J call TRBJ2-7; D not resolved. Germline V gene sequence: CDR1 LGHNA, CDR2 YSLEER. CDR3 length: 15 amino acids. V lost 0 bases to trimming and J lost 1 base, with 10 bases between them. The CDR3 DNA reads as TGCGCCAGCAGCCAAGAGCAGGTGCGATCCTACGAGCAGTACTTC. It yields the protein CASSQEQVRSYEQYF.

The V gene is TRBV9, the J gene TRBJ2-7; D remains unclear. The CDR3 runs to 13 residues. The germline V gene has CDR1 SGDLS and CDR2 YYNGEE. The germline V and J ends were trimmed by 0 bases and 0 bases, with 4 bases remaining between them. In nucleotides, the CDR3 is TGTGCCAGCAGCGTAGGAGGCTCCTACGAGCAGTACTTC. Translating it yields CASSVGGSYEQYF. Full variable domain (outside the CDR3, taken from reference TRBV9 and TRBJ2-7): DSGVTQTPKHLITATGQRVTLRCSPRSGDLSVYWYQQSLDQGLQFLIQYYNGEERAKGNILERFSAQQFPDLHSELNLSSLELGDSALYFCASSVGGSYEQYFGPGTRLTVT.

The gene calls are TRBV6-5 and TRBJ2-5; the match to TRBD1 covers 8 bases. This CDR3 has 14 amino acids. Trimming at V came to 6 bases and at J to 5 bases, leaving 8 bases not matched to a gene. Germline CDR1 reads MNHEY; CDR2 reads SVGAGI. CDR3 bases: TGTGCCAGCAGACGACAGGGGATGGGGGAGACCCAGTACTTC. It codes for CASRRQGMGETQYF.

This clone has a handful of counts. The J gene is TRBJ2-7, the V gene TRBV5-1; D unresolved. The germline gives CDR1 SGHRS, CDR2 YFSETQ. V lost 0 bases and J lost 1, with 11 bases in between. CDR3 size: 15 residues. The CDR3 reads CASSLGQLVSYEQYF. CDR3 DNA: TGCGCCAGCAGCTTGGGGCAGTTGGTGTCCTACGAGCAGTACTTC.

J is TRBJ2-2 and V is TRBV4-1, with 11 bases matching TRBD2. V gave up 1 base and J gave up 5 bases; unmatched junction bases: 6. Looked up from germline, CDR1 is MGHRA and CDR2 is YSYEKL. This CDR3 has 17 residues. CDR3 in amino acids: CASSQGLIAGGTGELFF. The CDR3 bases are TGCGCCAGCAGCCAAGGGTTAATAGCGGGGGGGACCGGGGAGCTGTTTTTT.

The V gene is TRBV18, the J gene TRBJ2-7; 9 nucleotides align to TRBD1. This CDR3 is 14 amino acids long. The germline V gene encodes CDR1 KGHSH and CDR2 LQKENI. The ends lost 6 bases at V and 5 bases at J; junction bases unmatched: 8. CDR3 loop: CASSRDRVVHEQYF. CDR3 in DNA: TGTGCCAGCTCCCGGGACAGGGTGGTCCACGAGCAGTACTTC.

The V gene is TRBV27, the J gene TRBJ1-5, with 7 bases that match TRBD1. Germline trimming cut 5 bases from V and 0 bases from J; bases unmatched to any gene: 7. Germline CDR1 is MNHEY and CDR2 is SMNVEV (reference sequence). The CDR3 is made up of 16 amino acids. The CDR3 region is CASSRGQMDSNQPQHF. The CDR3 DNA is TGTGCCAGCAGTCGGGGACAGATGGATAGCAATCAGCCCCAGCATTTT.

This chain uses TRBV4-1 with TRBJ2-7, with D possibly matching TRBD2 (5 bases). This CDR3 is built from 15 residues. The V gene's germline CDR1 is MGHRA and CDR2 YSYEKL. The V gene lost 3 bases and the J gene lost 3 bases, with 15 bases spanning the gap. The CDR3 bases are TGCGCCAGCAGCCAGGACTCTTCCCACCTCTACGAGCAGTACTTC. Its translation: CASSQDSSHLYEQYF.